This T cell receptor beta chain was retrieved from a study of shared clonotypes between healthy human individuals (dated by TCRdb to 2020 to 2021). For the study in its entirety: A few men and a couple of women, aged 18 to 49 years, made up the cohort. Per donor, three plates each were used for CD4 naive and CD4 memory, two for CD8 naive, and one for CD8 memory. The study deeply sequenced blood TCR repertoires of 5 or 6 healthy adults to estimate repertoire size and the extent of clonotype sharing between individuals. Libraries were prepared and TCR repertoires were sequenced by different laboratories using diverse techniques, in order to increase sequencing depth and limit assay-specific biases. Between about 0.8 and 9.5 billion PBMCs per donor were obtained by leukapheresis.

Spanning cysteine to phenylalanine, the CDR3 consists of 18 amino acids. The sequence is cut down to CDR3 DNA, 54 bases in frame from base 1. The germline V gene gives CDR1 as SGHVS and CDR2 as FNYEAQ. V sheds 1 base and J sheds 3 bases, leaving 20 bases between their ends. Using the deep immunoSEQ assay, TCR CDR3 regions were amplified from genomic DNA by multiplex PCR. Extracted genomic DNA from each cell subset was distributed evenly across all wells of several immunoSEQ 96-well plates, and each plate was treated as a replicate. For sorted subsets, each replicate PCR was loaded with about 0.2 ug genomic DNA, equivalent to 25,000 to 30,000 T cell genomes. Purified libraries were measured with a Qubit 3.0 fluorometer, size-checked on a Bioanalyzer 2100, and measured again with the KAPA Library Quantification kit. Each immunoSEQ 96-well plate was sequenced on its own single-read 150-cycle Illumina NextSeq 550 flow cell. On the study's bioinformatics: Because the immunoSEQ output included only junctional sequences and no quality scores, the filtering could not be the same as the filtering used for full-length reads. Sequences were annotated with PyIR, a Python wrapper for IgBLAST v1.9, and V/J genes and CDR3 were assigned using IMGT germline references. Any read was removed if the V/J assignment was weak (E-value above 1e-6), the CDR3 was missing, or the read contained stop codons, out-of-frame junctions, or ambiguous translated residues. V3J clonotypes were defined as sequences sharing an identical inferred V gene, J gene, and CDR3 amino acid sequence. Percentage overlap between repertoires was calculated by dividing the number of shared unique clonotypes by the size of the smaller repertoire. Richness of each repertoire was evaluated using RTK rarefaction, the Chao1 estimator, and Recon v2.1 estimates of unobserved clonotypes. Generation probabilities for all TCRbeta clonotypes obtained by the gDNA method from a handful of donors were computed using OLGA. In its TCRdb copy, this immuneACCESS table keeps in-frame sequences only and misses some clones. Where compared with another copy, unresolved V genes explain less than half of these, and the others have no known cause. Clone size and V and J calls were adopted from that table, with D and trimming inferred from the DNA. This sample is represented by some 1,400,000 clones; approximately 97% of them were singletons. 1% to 1.5% of the sample belongs to the ten largest clones.

Paper-wide results and their limitations: When a handful of donors were compared, the shared fraction of clonotypes was roughly 5% for naive CD4, approximately 3.5% for naive CD8, 2% to 2.5% for memory CD4, and roughly 0.43% for memory CD8. Pairwise subsampling led to the expectation that sequencing depth would affect the degree of clonotype sharing among donors. Naive subsets generally had larger estimated clonotype richness than memory subsets. Incomplete sequencing was indicated by rarefaction of sorted-subset datasets, despite the large sequencing depth. The small number of donors limited the genetic and exposure-history diversity represented. Higher generation probabilities were observed for clonotypes shared by all four sorted-subset donors than for non-shared clonotypes. Sampling was limited to blood, and TCR repertoires in tissue likely differ from TCR repertoires in blood.

The donors were healthy, HIV-negative adults with no recently reported acute infections or vaccinations. All donors were Caucasian adults living in Nashville, Tennessee, USA. CD4+ T cells were enriched through magnetic negative selection, after which naive cells were positively selected on CD45RA and the remaining negative fraction served as the memory subset. Blood was collected by leukapheresis, and PBMCs were isolated by Ficoll-Histopaque density gradient centrifugation and then cryopreserved in liquid nitrogen vapor phase. Analytical flow cytometry was used to check the purity and quantity of each magnetically sorted T cell population. From each sorted fraction, genomic DNA was isolated and quantified by UV absorbance on a Nanodrop 2000c. Turning to this clone: There is no known antigen for this receptor. Base qualities are missing; no much larger clone stands one base away.

The sample was naive CD4+ T cells sorted from blood. The cell subset or site label for this specimen denotes: CD45RA+ positively selected. The chain links TRBV7-6 with TRBJ2-3; the D region possibly corresponds to TRBD2 (7 bases align). The clonotype comes from a man in his thirties or forties in good health. CDR3 sequence: CASSLGASGQGGTDTQYF. Here is the DNA: TGTGCCAGCAGCTTAGGGGCTAGCGGCCAAGGGGGGACAGATACGCAGTATTTT.